The 25 T cell receptor beta chains below all came from one sample that was sequenced in a study of blood T cells in healthy people across ages. Primed by a sample-barcoded 5' primer and a J-beta primer mix, a second PCR proceeded for 7 to 11 cycles. TCRdb itself ran the 5' RACE reads through MiXCR, one entry per CDR3 protein. The data hold 1.5 million or so distinct CDR3 sequences, with 40% to 45% observed a single time. Material: blood. Every receptor here comes from a woman aged 18-29 years in good health.

The chain employs TRBV20-1 and TRBJ1-2; TRBD1 agrees at 10 bases. Germline trimming cut 5 bases from V and 3 bases from J; bases unmatched to any gene: 12. Germline V gene sequence: CDR1 DFQATT, CDR2 SNEGSKA (reference sequence). The CDR3 is made up of 16 amino acids. CDR3 coding DNA: TGCAGTGCTTTGGGGGATATGACAGGGGGCGACTATGGCTACACCTTC. Residues: CSALGDMTGGDYGYTF.

The chain joins TRBV6-5 to TRBJ1-6; 8 positions match TRBD1. V gave up 4 bases and J gave up 8 bases; unmatched junction bases: 10. The CDR3 consists of 16 residues. CDR1 is MNHEY and CDR2 is SVGAGI in the germline V gene. The CDR3 DNA sequence: TGTGCCAGCAGTTCCTCTTTTCGGACAGGGTATTCACCCCTCCACTTT. Translated, it gives CASSSSFRTGYSPLHF.

This clonotype came up a few times. This chain links TRBV12-3 or TRBV12-4 with TRBJ1-4; D is ambiguous. Trimming took 4 bases from V and 8 from J, leaving 20 bases between them. The CDR3 has 16 residues. The chain's CDR3 is CASSSPYSLVEEKLFF. The CDR3, as DNA: TGTGCCAGCAGTTCTCCCTACAGTCTGGTGGAGGAAAAACTGTTTTTT.

The sample holds a few counts of this clonotype. The rearrangement links TRBV18 to TRBJ1-5; D is possibly TRBD1 (6 bases). Trimming removed 4 bases from V and 8 bases from J, with 18 bases in between. CDR1 is KGHSH, CDR2 LQKENI, per germline. CDR3 size: 15 residues. The CDR3 reads CASSLLRGAVEPQHF. CDR3 sequence (DNA): TGTGCCAGCTCACTCCTACGGGGGGCTGTAGAGCCCCAGCATTTT.

This chain uses TRBV7-2 with TRBJ2-1; maybe TRBD1 (5 bases). Germline V gene lookup returns CDR1 SGHTA and CDR2 FQGNSA. Trimming left V 2 bases short and J 8 bases short, with 13 bases between. The CDR3 has 14 residues. CDR3 bases: TGTGCCAGCAGCTTAAGGGGCTTTGGGTATGAGCAGTTCTTC. This sequence encodes CASSLRGFGYEQFF.

The chain carries TRBV29-1 and TRBJ2-5, with D perhaps matching TRBD1 (7 bases). V gave up 7 bases and J gave up 5 bases, with 20 bases separating them. The CDR3 is made up of 14 amino acids. Per the germline V gene, CDR1 is SQVTM and CDR2 is ANQGSEA. The CDR3 DNA sequence: TGCAGCGCGGGGGAAGGGGGCAGGGTGGAGACCCAGTACTTC. Residues: CSAGEGGRVETQYF.

V usage is TRBV7-9 and J usage is TRBJ2-3; 10 nucleotides match TRBD2. The CDR3 runs 17 residues. V gave up 0 bases and J gave up 2 bases; unmatched junction bases: 5. Germline assignment: CDR1 SEHNR and CDR2 FQNEAQ (reference sequence). In nucleotides, the CDR3 is TGTGCCAGCAGCTTAGCGTCACTAGCGGGGAACACAGATACGCAGTATTTT. It encodes CASSLASLAGNTDTQYF.

The J gene is TRBJ1-1, the V gene TRBV7-8, with D possibly being TRBD1 (5 bases). Trimming removed 0 bases from V and 0 bases from J, with 14 bases in between. Germline V gene data show CDR1 as SGHVS and CDR2 as FQNEAQ. The CDR3 runs to 17 residues. CDR3 sequence: CASSLARGTKMNTEAFF. Here the CDR3 DNA reads TGTGCCAGCAGCTTAGCGCGGGGCACAAAAATGAACACTGAAGCTTTCTTT.

On this clonotype: The CDR3 end shows no conserved phenylalanine or tryptophan, and so a read error is likely. It is unclear where the CDR3 begins or ends on the DNA, so no DNA is shown, and the CDR3 is as TCRdb lists it. The CDR3 here is CASSPLMGPDYGHTI. V usage is TRBV5-1 and J usage is TRBJ1-2; the tabulated D call, TRBD1, remains unverified against the DNA. CDR1 is SGHRS and CDR2 is YFSETQ in the germline V gene. Termini included, the CDR3 measures 15 amino acids.

About this clonotype itself: At one end, the junction sequence differs from germline, possibly due to a read error. The chain uses TRBV11-1 and TRBJ1-1; D ambiguous. The CDR3 spans 15 residues. Germline V gene lookup returns CDR1 SGHAT and CDR2 FQDESV (reference sequence). Written as DNA, the CDR3 is TGTGCCAGCAGCTTAGCCCCCGGGCGAAACACTGGAGCTTTCTTT. Translating it yields CASSLAPGRNTGAFF.

This rearrangement joins TRBV20-1 to TRBJ1-6; 8 positions match TRBD1. The CDR3 has 13 amino acids. Germline CDR1 reads DFQATT; CDR2 reads SNEGSKA (reference sequence). The V gene end was trimmed by 3 bases and the J gene end by 12 bases; junction bases not matched to a gene: 7. CDR3: CSASRQGAEPLHF. CDR3 nucleotide sequence: TGCAGTGCTAGTCGCCAGGGGGCAGAACCCCTCCACTTT.

CDR3 DNA sequence: TGTGCCAGCAGTCCCAGGGGCAGATCTTATAATTCACCCCTCCACTTT. The encoded protein is CASSPRGRSYNSPLHF. The gene calls are TRBV12-3 or TRBV12-4 and TRBJ1-6, with a tentative D call TRBD1 (6 bases). The CDR3 runs to 16 residues. V shed 5 bases and J shed 4 bases, with 15 bases lying between them.

This rearrangement joins TRBV3-1 to TRBJ1-4; 10 bases align to TRBD1. The CDR3 totals 17 residues. Germline V gene data show CDR1 as LGHDT and CDR2 as YNNKEL (reference sequence). The junction had 12 bases not matched to a gene; V was cut back by 4 bases and J by 7 bases. The CDR3 nucleotides are TGTGCCAGCAGCCCCGCGGTGGGACAGGGGCTGAGTGAAAAACTGTTTTTT. Amino acids: CASSPAVGQGLSEKLFF.

V gene TRBV20-1 combines with J gene TRBJ2-4; 12 bases align to TRBD2. Per the germline V gene, CDR1 is DFQATT and CDR2 is SNEGSKA (reference sequence). The CDR3 is 13 amino acids. J gave up 14 bases and V 8 bases, and 13 bases lay outside the gene matches. The CDR3 DNA reads TGCAGTCCTCTGACTAGCGGGAGCTACGAGAAGTACTTC. Protein sequence: CSPLTSGSYEKYF.

V and J are TRBV11-2 and TRBJ1-1; a possible D gene is TRBD1 (6 bases). Germline CDR1 SGHAT, CDR2 FQNNGV. The CDR3 has 15 residues. The V end lost 0 bases, the J end lost 3 bases, and 11 bases lay between the germline ends. CDR3 sequence: CASSLEGGPDTEAFF. CDR3 nucleotide sequence: TGTGCCAGCAGCTTAGAGGGGGGCCCGGACACTGAAGCTTTCTTT.

There are a few counts of this clonotype. The chain is built from TRBV25-1 and TRBJ2-2, with TRBD1 identical over 12 bases. The CDR3 consists of 16 residues. V gave up 4 bases and J gave up 6 bases; unmatched junction bases: 6. Germline V CDR1 and CDR2: MGHDK, SYGVNS. The chain's CDR3 is CASSVPGQGAPGELFF. The CDR3 coding sequence is TGTGCCAGCAGTGTGCCGGGACAGGGGGCCCCCGGGGAGCTGTTTTTT. The full variable domain, rest sourced from reference TRBV25-1 and TRBJ2-2, is EADIYQTPRYLVIGTGKKITLECSQTMGHDKMYWYQQDPGMELHLIHYSYGVNSTEKGDLSSESTVSRIRTEHFPLTLESARPSHTSQYLCASSVPGQGAPGELFFGEGSRLTVL.

The chain couples TRBV6-6 to TRBJ1-5; possibly TRBD1 for D (6 bases). The CDR3 loop spans 15 amino acids. Looked up from germline, CDR1 is MNHNY and CDR2 is SVGAGI (reference sequence). The V end was cut by 4 bases, the J end by 0 bases, with 10 bases between. CDR3 region: CASSFMGASNQPQHF. The DNA for the CDR3 is TGTGCCAGCAGTTTTATGGGGGCTAGCAATCAGCCCCAGCATTTT.

This clonotype was counted ten times or more. The chain employs TRBV7-9 and TRBJ1-1; tentatively, D is TRBD1 (5 bases). V shed 5 bases and J shed 1 base, with 8 bases lying between them. Germline CDR1 and CDR2: SEHNR and FQNEAQ (reference sequence). The CDR3 length is 13 residues. The CDR3 nucleotides read TGTGCCAGCAGCCAGGACAAGAACACTGAAGCTTTCTTT. It codes for CASSQDKNTEAFF.

The J gene is TRBJ1-1, the V gene TRBV20-1; D is possibly TRBD1 (5 bases). The CDR3 length is 13 residues. Germline V gene lookup returns CDR1 DFQATT and CDR2 SNEGSKA (reference sequence). Trimming shortened V by 2 bases and J by 5 bases, and 12 bases separated the two germline ends. DNA for the CDR3: TGCAGTGCTAGATTCATGGGGGAGACTGAAGCTTTCTTT. It encodes CSARFMGETEAFF.

This clonotype has only a few counts. The rearrangement uses TRBV7-8 and TRBJ2-3; no definite D call. The CDR3 has 17 amino acids. Trimming took 1 base from V and 2 from J, leaving 16 bases between them. CDR1 is SGHVS, CDR2 FQNEAQ, per germline. DNA for the CDR3: TGTGCCAGCAGCTTAGACCCCCTACCTTTAATCACAGATACGCAGTATTTT. Protein sequence: CASSLDPLPLITDTQYF.

This clonotype was counted a few times. The V gene is TRBV5-5, the J gene TRBJ2-3; D remains ambiguous. The CDR3 totals 14 residues. The germline gives CDR1 SGHKS, CDR2 YYEKEE (reference sequence). Deletions cut 4 bases from V and 2 bases from J, with 11 bases between. The CDR3 DNA reads TGTGCCAGCAGCAAACCCCTTTCCACAGATACGCAGTATTTT. It specifies CASSKPLSTDTQYF.

This clonotype occurred a few times. The chain has TRBV7-9 and TRBJ2-5; D is ambiguous. CDR1 SEHNR and CDR2 FQNEAQ come from the germline V gene (reference sequence). CDR3 length equals 13 residues. Trimming left V 3 bases short and J 2 bases short, with 7 bases between. The DNA for the CDR3 is TGTGCCAGCAGCTTCGGCCTACAAGAGACCCAGTACTTC. It specifies CASSFGLQETQYF.

In its sample, this clonotype was seen a few times. The rearrangement uses TRBV19 and TRBJ2-1, with TRBD1 matching 7 bases. The CDR3 spans 13 residues. The germline gives CDR1 LNHDA, CDR2 SQIVND (reference sequence). Losses at the gene ends were 5 bases for V and 8 bases for J; bases not matched to a gene: 6. This CDR3 is CASSQYRGHEQFF. As DNA, the CDR3 is TGTGCCAGTAGTCAATACAGGGGCCATGAGCAGTTCTTC.

This clonotype has only a few counts. V usage is TRBV30 and J usage is TRBJ2-4; D gene uncertain. Trimming removed 5 bases at V and 0 bases at J, with 8 bases between. CDR1 GTSNPN and CDR2 SVGIG come from the germline V gene (reference sequence). This CDR3 contains 13 residues. In DNA form, the CDR3 reads TGTGCCTGGGCCAGAATAGCCAAAAACATTCAGTACTTC. Translation: CAWARIAKNIQYF.

The chain uses TRBV6-2 or TRBV6-3 and TRBJ1-5, with D uncertain. The germline CDR1 and CDR2 sequences are MNHEY and SVGEGT. CDR3 length: 14 residues. Trimming removed 2 bases at V and 4 bases at J, with 9 bases between. The CDR3 loop reads CASSYATYNQPQHF. CDR3 bases: TGTGCCAGCAGTTACGCTACCTATAATCAGCCCCAGCATTTT.